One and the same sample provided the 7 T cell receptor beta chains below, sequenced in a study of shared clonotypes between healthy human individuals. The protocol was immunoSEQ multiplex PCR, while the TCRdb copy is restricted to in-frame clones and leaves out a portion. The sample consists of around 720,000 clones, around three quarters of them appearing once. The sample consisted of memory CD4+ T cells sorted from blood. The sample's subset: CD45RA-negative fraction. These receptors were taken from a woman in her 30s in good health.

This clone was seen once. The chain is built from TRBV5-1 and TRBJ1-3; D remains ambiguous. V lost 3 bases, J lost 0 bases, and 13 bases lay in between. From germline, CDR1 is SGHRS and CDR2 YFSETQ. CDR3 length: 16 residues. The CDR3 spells CASSSNSPSSGNTIYF. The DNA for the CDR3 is TGCGCCAGCAGCTCGAATTCACCAAGCTCTGGAAACACCATATATTTT.

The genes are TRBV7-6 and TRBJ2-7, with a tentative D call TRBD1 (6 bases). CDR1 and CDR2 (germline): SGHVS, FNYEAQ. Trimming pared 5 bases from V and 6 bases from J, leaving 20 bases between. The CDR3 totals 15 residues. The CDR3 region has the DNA TGTGCCAGCAGCGCGCAGGTGGGGGCGAGGGCCGAGCAGTACTTC. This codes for CASSAQVGARAEQYF. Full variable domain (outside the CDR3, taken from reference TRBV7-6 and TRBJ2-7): GAGVSQSPRYKVTKRGQDVALRCDPISGHVSLYWYRQALGQGPEFLTYFNYEAQQDKSGLPNDRFSAERPEGSISTLTIQRTEQRDSAMYRCASSAQVGARAEQYFGPGTRLTVT.

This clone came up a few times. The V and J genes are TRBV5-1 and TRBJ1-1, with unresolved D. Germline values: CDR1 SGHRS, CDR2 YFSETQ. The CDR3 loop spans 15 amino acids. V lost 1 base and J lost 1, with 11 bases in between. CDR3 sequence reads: CASSLYADPNTEAFF. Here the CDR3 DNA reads TGCGCCAGCAGCTTGTACGCGGATCCGAACACTGAAGCTTTCTTT.

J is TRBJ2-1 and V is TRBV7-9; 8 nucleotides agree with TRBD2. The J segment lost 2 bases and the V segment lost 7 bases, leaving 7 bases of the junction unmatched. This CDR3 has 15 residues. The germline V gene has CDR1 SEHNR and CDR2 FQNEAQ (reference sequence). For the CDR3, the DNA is TGTGCCAGCACCTTCCGGGAGGGGGCCTACAATGAGCAGTTCTTC. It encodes CASTFREGAYNEQFF.

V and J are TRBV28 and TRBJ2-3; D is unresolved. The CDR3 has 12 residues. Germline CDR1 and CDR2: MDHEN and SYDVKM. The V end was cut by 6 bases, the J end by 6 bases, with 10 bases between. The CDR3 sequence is CASSVTTDTQYF. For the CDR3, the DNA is TGTGCCAGCAGCGTAACTACCGATACGCAGTATTTT.

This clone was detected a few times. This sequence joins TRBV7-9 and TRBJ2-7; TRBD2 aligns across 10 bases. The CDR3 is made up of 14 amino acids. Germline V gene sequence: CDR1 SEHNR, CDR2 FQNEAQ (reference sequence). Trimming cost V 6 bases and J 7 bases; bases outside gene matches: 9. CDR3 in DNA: TGTGCCAGCAGTAACGGGACTAGCGTCTCTGAGCAGTACTTC. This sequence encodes CASSNGTSVSEQYF.

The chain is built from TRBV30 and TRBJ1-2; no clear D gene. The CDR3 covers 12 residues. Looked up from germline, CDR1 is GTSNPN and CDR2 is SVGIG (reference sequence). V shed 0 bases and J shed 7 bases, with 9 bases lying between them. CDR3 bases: TGTGCCTGGAGTGTAAAGGGATTTGGCTACACCTTC. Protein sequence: CAWSVKGFGYTF.